The 32 T cell receptor beta chains in this list originate from one sample, sequenced in a study of T-cell reconstitution after alpha-beta-depleted transplantation in children. Preparation of the TCRbeta library was carried out with unique molecular identifiers. TCRdb analysed the PCR reads with MiXCR anew, one entry per CDR3 protein. The repertoire holds approximately 150,000 distinct CDR3 sequences, with roughly 8.8% as singletons. The specimen comprised PBMCs, mostly from graft donor cells, sampled 180 days after TCRalphabeta/CD19-depleted stem cell transplant. These receptors came from a female patient aged 2-9 years who had a stem cell transplant for congenital amegakaryocytic thrombocytopenia, so the T cells may come from the graft donor.

This clonotype was counted ten times or more. This chain uses TRBV20-1 with TRBJ2-3; 7 bases map to TRBD2. Losses at the gene ends were 4 bases for V and 1 base for J; bases not matched to a gene: 2. The CDR3 has 13 residues. Germline lookup yields CDR1 DFQATT and CDR2 SNEGSKA (reference sequence). The CDR3 loop reads CSAILAGTDTQYF. DNA for the CDR3: TGCAGTGCTATCCTAGCGGGCACAGATACGCAGTATTTT.

The DNA for the CDR3 is TGTGCCAGCAGTCCAGGGGGCGCTTCCCACGAGCAGTACTTC. This gives the protein CASSPGGASHEQYF. The genes are TRBV28 and TRBJ2-7; TRBD1 matches 8 bases. CDR3 length equals 14 residues. The V and J ends lost 5 bases and 5 bases, in that order; junction bases with no gene match: 8. From germline, CDR1 is MDHEN and CDR2 SYDVKM.

This clonotype was seen repeatedly, ten times or more. The chain has TRBV5-5 and TRBJ2-2, with 10 bases aligning to TRBD2. Germline loops: CDR1 SGHKS, CDR2 YYEKEE (reference sequence). The V segment lost 0 bases and the J segment 7 bases; nucleotides outside the gene matches: 6. CDR3 length equals 16 residues. DNA for the CDR3: TGTGCCAGCAGCTTGGACAGCGGGAGGGCCGGCGGGGAGCTGTTTTTT. It encodes CASSLDSGRAGGELFF.

This clonotype came up many times. The rearrangement uses TRBV7-8 and TRBJ2-7; 11 positions match TRBD1. Looked up from germline, CDR1 is SGHVS and CDR2 is FQNEAQ. V lost 3 bases to trimming and J lost 6 bases; unmatched junction nucleotides: 7. CDR3 size: 15 residues. The CDR3 reads CASSLGQGVLGEQYF. Written as DNA, the CDR3 is TGTGCCAGCAGCTTGGGACAGGGGGTGCTGGGCGAGCAGTACTTC.

This clonotype was observed at least ten times. The gene calls are TRBV5-1 and TRBJ2-4, with 8 positions matching TRBD2. Per germline, CDR1 SGHRS and CDR2 YFSETQ. This CDR3 has 16 residues. V dropped 4 bases and J dropped 1; count of bases not matched to a gene: 7. CDR3 coding DNA: TGCGCCAGCAGCCACTCGGGGACTAGTGCCAAAAACATTCAGTACTTC. Translation: CASSHSGTSAKNIQYF.

This clonotype was seen at least ten times. The chain joins TRBV2 to TRBJ1-3; D gene uncertain. The CDR3 spans 12 residues. The ends were cut back, 7 bases at V and 4 bases at J, with 8 bases in the middle. Germline CDR1 SNHLY, CDR2 FYNNEI. CDR3 in DNA: TGTGCCAGCAAAACAGACGGAAACACCATATATTTT. Protein sequence: CASKTDGNTIYF. Full variable domain (outside the CDR3, taken from reference TRBV2 and TRBJ1-3): EPEVTQTPSHQVTQMGQEVILRCVPISNHLYFYWYRQILGQKVEFLVSFYNNEISEKSEIFDDQFSVERPDGSNFTLKIRSTKLEDSAMYFCASKTDGNTIYFGEGSWLTVV.

J is TRBJ1-5 and V is TRBV19, with D unresolved. This CDR3 comprises 13 residues. Germline V gene data show CDR1 as LNHDA and CDR2 as SQIVND (reference sequence). V lost 4 bases and J lost 4, with 8 bases in between. The CDR3 spells CASSTWKNQPQHF. Written as DNA, the CDR3 is TGTGCCAGTAGTACATGGAAAAATCAGCCCCAGCATTTT.

At least ten counts were recorded for this clonotype. The V call is TRBV4-2, the J call TRBJ2-1, with 13 bases fitting TRBD2. Germline trimming cut 4 bases from V and 9 bases from J; bases unmatched to any gene: 12. This CDR3 comprises 17 residues. In germline, CDR1 is LGHNA, CDR2 YNFKEQ. CDR3 sequence (DNA): TGTGCCAGCAGCCTACGAATAGGGACTAGCGGGAACGGTGAGCAGTTCTTC. Translating gives CASSLRIGTSGNGEQFF.

This clonotype was picked up one time. This chain links TRBV7-9 with TRBJ1-4, with a possible D match to TRBD1 (5 bases). With 8 bases removed from V and 4 bases from J, the gap between germline ends came to 14 bases. CDR3 length equals 14 residues. Germline V gives CDR1 SEHNR, CDR2 FQNEAQ (reference sequence). The CDR3 reads CASCTTANNEKLFF. Here the CDR3 DNA reads TGTGCCAGCTGTACGACAGCTAATAATGAAAAACTGTTTTTT.

Ten or more counts support this clonotype. The chain joins TRBV4-1 to TRBJ2-7, with 10 nucleotides matching TRBD1. This CDR3 is built from 16 residues. The V gene end was trimmed by 4 bases and the J gene end by 3 bases; junction bases not matched to a gene: 9. Germline CDR1 MGHRA, CDR2 YSYEKL. The DNA for the CDR3 is TGCGCCAGCAGCCCCCGGACAGGGGGGTTCCTCTACGAGCAGTACTTC. Encoded protein: CASSPRTGGFLYEQYF.

The CDR3 coding sequence is TGTGCCAGCATTCACTCGGGGTACCAAGAGACCCAGTACTTC. This encodes CASIHSGYQETQYF. The rearrangement links TRBV28 to TRBJ2-5; tentative D call: TRBD2 (5 bases). V was shortened by 7 bases and J by 0 bases, with 12 bases between the two germline ends. There are 14 residues in the CDR3. Germline CDR1 MDHEN, CDR2 SYDVKM.

This clonotype was counted between two and nine times. The rearrangement joins TRBV28 to TRBJ2-6; 9 nucleotides agree with TRBD1. The germline CDR1 and CDR2 sequences are MDHEN and SYDVKM. The CDR3 sequence is 16 residues long. Trimming removed 6 bases from V and 0 bases from J; junction bases left unmatched: 3. The CDR3 region has the DNA TGTGCCAGCAGGGACAGGGGACCCTCTGGGGCCAACGTCCTGACTTTC. Residues: CASRDRGPSGANVLTF.

This clonotype was seen many times. The genes are TRBV7-9 and TRBJ2-5, with TRBD2 identical over 8 bases. J lost 3 bases, V lost 5 bases, and 8 bases had no gene match. Germline values: CDR1 SEHNR, CDR2 FQNEAQ (reference sequence). CDR3 length: 15 amino acids. The CDR3 spells CASSRLGGAEETQYF. The CDR3 DNA follows: TGTGCCAGCAGCCGACTCGGGGGGGCTGAAGAGACCCAGTACTTC. The whole variable domain, filled in from reference TRBV7-9 and TRBJ2-5, reads DTGVSQNPRHKITKRGQNVTFRCDPISEHNRLYWYRQTLGQGPEFLTYFQNEAQLEKSRLLSDRFSAERPKGSFSTLEIQRTEQGDSAMYLCASSRLGGAEETQYFGPGTRLLVL.

This clonotype was counted ten times or more. The V call is TRBV9, the J call TRBJ1-6, with TRBD1 matching over 9 bases. The ends lost 0 bases at V and 8 bases at J; junction bases unmatched: 6. The germline V gene has CDR1 SGDLS and CDR2 YYNGEE. The CDR3 loop spans 16 amino acids. CDR3 DNA: TGTGCCAGCAGCGTAGGGAACAGGGGGCAGGATTCACCCCTCCACTTT. Amino acids: CASSVGNRGQDSPLHF.

This clonotype has ten or more counts. The chain combines TRBV9 with TRBJ2-7; 10 bases line up with TRBD1. The CDR3 runs 15 residues. Looked up from germline, CDR1 is SGDLS and CDR2 is YYNGEE. V lost 0 bases to trimming and J lost 4 bases; unmatched junction nucleotides: 4. DNA of the CDR3: TGTGCCAGCAGCGTAGACTCGGGACAGGGGTACGAGCAGTACTTC. It is translated as CASSVDSGQGYEQYF.

This clonotype was seen ten or more times. This chain connects TRBV7-9 to TRBJ2-6, with a possible D match to TRBD1 (6 bases). V lost 5 bases and J 0 bases, leaving 14 bases between the germline ends. The germline CDR1 and CDR2 sequences are SEHNR and FQNEAQ (reference sequence). This CDR3 has 17 residues. The CDR3 spells CASSTSKGVSGANVLTF. CDR3 bases: TGTGCCAGCAGCACCAGTAAGGGGGTCTCTGGGGCCAACGTCCTGACTTTC.

The table lists this clonotype with a few counts. This chain joins TRBV5-6 and TRBJ2-2; D may be TRBD2 (6 bases). V was cut by 4 bases and J by 0 bases, with 16 bases left in between. CDR1 and CDR2 (germline): SGHDT, YYEEEE. This CDR3 comprises 17 residues. The CDR3 sequence: CASSPPAGSTNTGELFF. For the CDR3, the DNA is TGTGCCAGCAGCCCCCCCGCGGGGTCAACGAACACCGGGGAGCTGTTTTTT.

For this clonotype: A read error may be the cause here, since a much bigger clone is one base away. The J gene is TRBJ1-1, the V gene TRBV4-1, with D tentatively TRBD1 (6 bases). Germline values: CDR1 MGHRA, CDR2 YSYEKL. CDR3 length equals 14 residues. The CDR3 protein is CDSQGFGVNTEAFF. In nucleotides, the CDR3 is TGCGACAGCCAGGGGTTTGGGGTGAACACTGAAGCTTTCTTT.

This clonotype appeared once. A clone one base away is much larger, so this may be a read error. V and J are TRBV29-1 and TRBJ1-4; the D gene is possibly TRBD1 (5 bases). The V gene lost 4 bases and the J gene lost 7 bases, with 16 bases spanning the gap. The germline CDR1 and CDR2 sequences are SQVTM and ANQGSEA. This CDR3 comprises 14 residues. The CDR3 DNA is TGCAGCGTTGGCCCTACAGGTAGCAGTGAAAAACTGTTTTTT. It yields the protein CSVGPTGSSEKLFF. The whole variable domain, filled in from reference TRBV29-1 and TRBJ1-4, reads SAVISQKPSRDICQRGTSLTIQCQVDSQVTMMFWYRQQPGQSLTLIATANQGSEATYESGFVIDKFPISRPNLTFSTLTVSNMSPEDSSIYLCSVGPTGSSEKLFFGSGTQLSVL.

This clonotype has a count of ten or more. The chain combines TRBV12-3 or TRBV12-4 with TRBJ2-7; TRBD1 might be the D (6 bases). Trimming pared 4 bases from V and 3 bases from J, leaving 10 bases between. CDR3 length: 13 amino acids. In DNA, the CDR3 is TGTGCCAGCAGTTGGGACACCGACTACGAGCAGTACTTC. Its protein product is CASSWDTDYEQYF.

This clonotype was detected a few times. The chain carries TRBV18 and TRBJ2-7, with D uncertain. Deletions cut 6 bases from V and 2 bases from J, with 14 bases between. Germline V gene lookup returns CDR1 KGHSH and CDR2 LQKENI. This CDR3 has 14 amino acids. CDR3 bases: TGTGCCAGCTCGGGCAGACCATCCCCCTACGAGCAGTACTTC. This codes for CASSGRPSPYEQYF.

The chain is built from TRBV19 and TRBJ2-2; D is undetermined. Germline V gene lookup returns CDR1 LNHDA and CDR2 SQIVND (reference sequence). The CDR3 totals 15 residues. V lost 6 bases to trimming and J lost 4 bases, with 15 bases between them. CDR3 bases: TGTGCCAGTAGCCCGTCGCTCTCGACCACCGGGGAGCTGTTTTTT. The encoded protein is CASSPSLSTTGELFF.

Comment on this clonotype: A single base separates this from a much larger clone, so it may be a read error. This chain uses TRBV12-3 or TRBV12-4 with TRBJ2-7; TRBD1 agrees at 8 bases. With V trimmed by 0 bases and J by 4 bases, 8 bases remained unmatched. This CDR3 spans 16 amino acids. The CDR3 here is CASSLARGQVVYEQYF. As DNA, the CDR3 is TGTGCCAGCAGTTTAGCACGGGGACAGGTGGTTTACGAGCAGTACTTC.

V gene TRBV7-9 combines with J gene TRBJ2-5, with TRBD2 matching over 9 bases. Germline values: CDR1 SEHNR, CDR2 FQNEAQ (reference sequence). The CDR3 runs to 14 residues. After removal of 2 bases from V and 4 bases from J, the junction contained 2 bases not matched to a gene. CDR3 in DNA: TGTGCCAGCAGCTTACTAGCGGGACCAGAGACCCAGTACTTC. Protein: CASSLLAGPETQYF.

Ten or more counts support this clonotype. This chain uses TRBV12-3 or TRBV12-4 with TRBJ1-2; D unclear. The CDR3 extends over 14 amino acids. V was trimmed by 6 bases and J by 0 bases, leaving 11 bases between them. CDR3 coding DNA: TGTGCCAGCAGCCTTGGGGATACTAACTATGGCTACACCTTC. Residues: CASSLGDTNYGYTF.

The table lists this clonotype with many counts. The V call is TRBV5-1, the J call TRBJ2-2; a possible D gene is TRBD2 (5 bases). Germline V lookup: CDR1 SGHRS, CDR2 YFSETQ. The CDR3 has 14 amino acids. V lost 2 bases and J lost 1, with 6 bases in between. CDR3 DNA sequence: TGCGCCAGCAGCTTAGCGGTGAACACCGGGGAGCTGTTTTTT. Translation: CASSLAVNTGELFF. Looking up the rest from reference TRBV5-1 and TRBJ2-2 gives the full variable domain: KAGVTQTPRYLIKTRGQQVTLSCSPISGHRSVSWYQQTPGQGLQFLFEYFSETQRNKGNFPGRFSGRQFSNSRSEMNVSTLELGDSALYLCASSLAVNTGELFFGEGSRLTVL.

This clonotype appeared many times. V usage is TRBV25-1 and J usage is TRBJ2-5, with TRBD2 matching 8 bases. With V trimmed by 1 base and J by 4 bases, 11 bases remained unmatched. The CDR3 length is 17 residues. Germline CDR1 MGHDK, CDR2 SYGVNS. The CDR3 region has the DNA TGTGCCAGCAGTGAATGGGTTGCGGGAGGATTGAGAGAGACCCAGTACTTC. Its protein product is CASSEWVAGGLRETQYF.

This clonotype showed up just a few times. This sequence joins TRBV6-5 and TRBJ2-5, with D possibly being TRBD2 (6 bases). The V gene lost 2 bases and the J gene lost 3 bases, with 13 bases spanning the gap. From germline, CDR1 is MNHEY and CDR2 SVGAGI. This CDR3 is 15 amino acids long. The CDR3 DNA is TGTGCCAGCAGTTACGTGGGGGGTATTGAAGAGACCCAGTACTTC. It is translated as CASSYVGGIEETQYF.

This clonotype was seen many times. The chain carries TRBV28 and TRBJ2-5; TRBD1 might be the D (5 bases). V was cut by 3 bases and J by 3 bases, with 11 bases left in between. In germline, CDR1 is MDHEN, CDR2 SYDVKM. The CDR3 totals 14 residues. The CDR3 spells CASSFGFREETQYF. The CDR3 DNA is TGTGCCAGCAGTTTCGGGTTCAGGGAAGAGACCCAGTACTTC.

This clonotype appeared many times. J is TRBJ2-7 and V is TRBV20-1; TRBD2 aligns across 13 bases. Germline values: CDR1 DFQATT, CDR2 SNEGSKA (reference sequence). The CDR3 loop spans 15 amino acids. V lost 6 bases, J lost 0 bases, and 5 bases stayed unmatched. CDR3 residues: CSAGTSGTTSYEQYF. The CDR3 nucleotides are TGCAGTGCCGGGACTAGCGGGACAACCTCCTACGAGCAGTACTTC.

This clonotype was seen ten or more times. J is TRBJ2-4 and V is TRBV5-8, with D possibly matching TRBD1 (6 bases). Germline CDR1 and CDR2: SGHTS and YDEGEE. The CDR3 loop spans 15 amino acids. The V and J ends lost 5 bases and 2 bases respectively, with 14 bases between them. CDR3: CASRFSRGTKNIQYF. The CDR3 DNA reads TGTGCCAGCAGATTTAGTAGGGGGACCAAAAACATTCAGTACTTC.

The chain recombines TRBV5-1 with TRBJ2-2, with D perhaps matching TRBD2 (6 bases). The germline gives CDR1 SGHRS, CDR2 YFSETQ. V lost 3 bases and J lost 5, with 14 bases in between. The CDR3 sequence is 15 residues long. In DNA, the CDR3 is TGCGCCAGCAGCTCTGGACTACCGGGAACCGGGGAGCTGTTTTTT. This encodes CASSSGLPGTGELFF.